These 4 T cell receptor beta chains share one sample of origin, sequenced in a study of blood T cell repertoires in COVID-19. The method was immunoSEQ multiplex PCR; TCRdb's version includes in-frame clones alone and lacks a portion of them. This table has about 250,000 clones, 70% to 90% appearing once. The sequenced sample consisted of peripheral blood. The source of these receptors is a man aged 18 to 30 with active or convalescent COVID-19.

This clone occurred once. This chain connects TRBV19 to TRBJ1-1; the D gene is possibly TRBD1 (5 bases). Trimming left V 8 bases short and J 4 bases short, with 8 bases between. Germline V gene data show CDR1 as LNHDA and CDR2 as SQIVND (reference sequence). CDR3 length equals 11 residues. In nucleotides, the CDR3 is TGTGCCAGTGCCGACAGCACTGAAGCTTTCTTT. Encoded protein: CASADSTEAFF. The full variable domain, with the rest looked up from reference TRBV19 and TRBJ1-1, is DGGITQSPKYLFRKEGQNVTLSCEQNLNHDAMYWYRQDPGQGLRLIYYSQIVNDFQKGDIAEGYSVSREKKESFPLTVTSAQKNPTAFYLCASADSTEAFFGQGTRLTVV.

This clone was detected only once. This chain joins TRBV9 and TRBJ1-2; 9 nucleotides line up with TRBD1. CDR3 size: 15 residues. V trimming: 1 base; J trimming: 4 bases; junction bases outside the gene matches: 5. The V gene's germline CDR1 is SGDLS and CDR2 YYNGEE. As DNA, the CDR3 is TGTGCCAGCAGCGTAACCCCGGACAGGGGCTATGGCTACACCTTC. This translates into CASSVTPDRGYGYTF.

The chain uses TRBV5-1 and TRBJ2-3; 7 bases are shared with TRBD1. The germline gives CDR1 SGHRS, CDR2 YFSETQ. The V and J ends lost 5 bases and 0 bases, in that order; junction bases with no gene match: 6. This CDR3 contains 15 residues. CDR3 bases: TGCGCCAGCAGAAGGGGGCTTTCTAGCACAGATACGCAGTATTTT. Translating it yields CASRRGLSSTDTQYF.

The V call is TRBV6-7, the J call TRBJ2-1; TRBD2 matches at 12 bases. TRBV6-7 is annotated as an ORF whose role is uncertain. V shed 7 bases and J 0 bases; nucleotides not matched to a gene: 16. This CDR3 is built from 20 residues. CDR3 sequence: CASTQRTSGGRVSSYNEQFF. In nucleotides, the CDR3 is TGTGCCAGCACCCAGCGCACTAGCGGGGGGAGGGTTAGCTCCTACAATGAGCAGTTCTTC.